Following are 17 T cell receptor beta chains from one sample sequenced in a study of CD8+CD57+ T cells in acquired aplastic anemia. For CDR3 and TCR beta VDJ profiling, genomic DNA was the template used. TCRdb itself ran the reads through MiXCR, one entry per CDR3 protein. Found here are 150,000 to 200,000 distinct CDR3 sequences, about half of them singletons; the top ten hold about an eighth. An expansion of CD8+CD57+ cells by flow cytometry had been shown in patients chosen for sequencing. The source material was sorted CD4+, CD8+, or CD8+CD57+ T cells (not recorded which) from PBMCs. All receptors come from a human donor with aplastic anemia.

CDR3 protein: CSAVLADRSGANVLTF. For the CDR3, the DNA is TGCAGTGCTGTACTAGCGGACCGCTCTGGGGCCAACGTCCTGACTTTC. The V and J genes are TRBV20-1 and TRBJ2-6; TRBD2 matches 8 bases. CDR3 size: 16 residues. Germline CDR1 reads DFQATT; CDR2 reads SNEGSKA (reference sequence). With 5 bases clipped from V and 0 bases from J, the junction kept 6 bases outside the gene matches.

CDR3 region: CASSKGLAGGQETQYF. In nucleotides, the CDR3 is TGTGCCAGCAGTAAGGGACTAGCGGGGGGCCAAGAGACCCAGTACTTC. This chain joins TRBV2 and TRBJ2-5, with 15 bases fitting TRBD2. From germline, CDR1 is SNHLY and CDR2 FYNNEI. V gave up 5 bases and J gave up 1 base; unmatched junction bases: 2. The CDR3 has 16 amino acids.

This clonotype has a count of ten or more. The gene calls are TRBV20-1 and TRBJ2-1, with D perhaps given as TRBD1 or TRBD2 (5 bases each). CDR3 size: 15 residues. V was shortened by 4 bases and J by 4 bases, with 17 bases between the two germline ends. The germline V gene has CDR1 DFQATT and CDR2 SNEGSKA (reference sequence). The CDR3 DNA reads TGCAGTGCTAAATTAACCGGGACGGGATACAATGAGCAGTTCTTC. It specifies CSAKLTGTGYNEQFF.

This rearrangement joins TRBV10-3 to TRBJ1-2; D is unresolved. The CDR3 runs 14 residues. Germline V gene sequence: CDR1 ENHRY, CDR2 SYGVKD. V gave up 4 bases and J gave up 2 bases, with 11 bases separating them. The CDR3 reads CAISALGRNYGYTF. The CDR3 DNA follows: TGTGCCATCAGTGCCCTCGGCAGAAACTATGGCTACACCTTC.

This clonotype appeared many times. This chain connects TRBV3-1 to TRBJ1-6, with TRBD1 matching over 7 bases. This CDR3 contains 15 residues. Germline trimming cut 1 base from V and 13 bases from J; bases unmatched to any gene: 10. Germline loops: CDR1 LGHDT, CDR2 YNNKEL (reference sequence). The CDR3 loop is CASSQGRAGGGPLHF. The CDR3 DNA is TGTGCCAGCAGCCAAGGGAGGGCAGGGGGTGGTCCCCTCCACTTT.

Points on this clonotype: Relative to the germline gene, one junction end is altered; a read error may explain this. This chain joins TRBV7-9 and TRBJ1-2; the D gene is possibly TRBD1 (6 bases). Germline V gene data show CDR1 as SEHNR and CDR2 as FQNEAQ (reference sequence). CDR3 length: 13 residues. CDR3 nucleotides: TGCGCCAGCAGCGGGGACATTAACTATGGCTACACCTTC. It encodes CASSGDINYGYTF.

V gene TRBV10-3 combines with J gene TRBJ2-7; 10 nucleotides agree with TRBD1. The V and J ends lost 4 bases and 5 bases, in that order; junction bases with no gene match: 8. The CDR3 length is 15 residues. CDR1 and CDR2 (germline): ENHRY, SYGVKD. This CDR3 reads CAISAGQGESHEQYF. The CDR3 coding sequence is TGTGCCATCAGTGCAGGACAGGGGGAGTCACACGAGCAGTACTTC.

The chain carries TRBV29-1 and TRBJ2-3; D is perhaps TRBD1 (6 bases). Germline loops: CDR1 SQVTM, CDR2 ANQGSEA. Trimming cost V 4 bases and J 5 bases, with 13 bases left between them. The CDR3 spans 13 residues. The CDR3 DNA follows: TGCAGCGTTGTCAGGGGAGTAGGAGATACGCAGTATTTT. Translated, it gives CSVVRGVGDTQYF.

This clonotype was picked up many times. The chain has TRBV19 and TRBJ1-3, with unresolved D. The CDR3 covers 12 residues. Trimming removed 5 bases at V and 4 bases at J, with 6 bases between. CDR1 LNHDA and CDR2 SQIVND come from the germline V gene (reference sequence). DNA of the CDR3: TGTGCCAGTAGTCAGCGGGGAAACACCATATATTTT. Translated, it gives CASSQRGNTIYF.

The chain recombines TRBV19 with TRBJ1-6, with TRBD1 matching 8 bases. The CDR3 extends over 14 amino acids. V lost 5 bases, J lost 9 bases, and 6 bases stayed unmatched. Per the germline V gene, CDR1 is LNHDA and CDR2 is SQIVND (reference sequence). In DNA, the CDR3 is TGTGCCAGTAGTCGGACGGACAGGGTTTCACCCCTCCACTTT. The encoded protein is CASSRTDRVSPLHF.

This clonotype has just a few counts. The chain has TRBV2 and TRBJ2-7; 15 positions match TRBD2. After removal of 5 bases from V and 7 bases from J, the junction contained 3 bases not matched to a gene. This CDR3 is 14 amino acids long. Looked up from germline, CDR1 is SNHLY and CDR2 is FYNNEI. CDR3 loop: CASSKGLAGGEQYF. The CDR3 DNA reads TGTGCCAGCAGTAAGGGACTAGCGGGGGGTGAGCAGTACTTC.

The genes are TRBV19 and TRBJ1-5, with no clear D. The CDR3 has 16 residues. The V end lost 1 base, the J end lost 1 base, and 11 bases lay between the germline ends. Looked up from germline, CDR1 is LNHDA and CDR2 is SQIVND (reference sequence). The CDR3, as DNA: TGTGCCAGTAGTATAGTGACAAGAGGAAGCAATCAGCCCCAGCATTTT. Protein: CASSIVTRGSNQPQHF.

This clonotype was seen repeatedly, ten times or more. V and J are TRBV19 and TRBJ2-6, with D tentatively TRBD1 (6 bases). V lost 7 bases and J lost 0, with 13 bases in between. CDR3 length: 16 residues. CDR1 is LNHDA, CDR2 SQIVND, per germline (reference sequence). CDR3 nucleotide sequence: TGTGCCAGTACCACGGGACAACGCTCTGGGGCCAACGTCCTGACTTTC. Translated: CASTTGQRSGANVLTF.

This clonotype was picked up many times. This chain links TRBV2 with TRBJ1-1; D unresolved. Germline V gene sequence: CDR1 SNHLY, CDR2 FYNNEI. V was shortened by 3 bases and J by 0 bases, with 8 bases between the two germline ends. This CDR3 is built from 14 residues. The CDR3 loop is CASSEQGLNTEAFF. CDR3 in DNA: TGTGCCAGCAGTGAGCAAGGGTTGAACACTGAAGCTTTCTTT.

There are many counts of this clonotype. The chain carries TRBV5-1 and TRBJ1-4; 9 positions agree with TRBD1. The CDR3 runs 15 residues. CDR1 SGHRS and CDR2 YFSETQ come from the germline V gene. J gave up 7 bases and V 1 base, and 5 bases lay outside the gene matches. CDR3 residues: CASSLSGQGGEKLFF. The CDR3 DNA is TGCGCCAGCAGCTTGTCGGGACAGGGAGGTGAAAAACTGTTTTTT.

This clonotype has only a few counts. This sequence joins TRBV29-1 and TRBJ2-7; 12 nucleotides line up with TRBD1. The germline gives CDR1 SQVTM, CDR2 ANQGSEA. This CDR3 region has 13 residues. With 8 bases clipped from V and 4 bases from J, the junction kept 6 bases outside the gene matches. CDR3 residues: CSQSGQGAYEQYF. CDR3 DNA: TGCAGCCAATCGGGACAGGGGGCTTACGAGCAGTACTTC.

This clonotype was detected only once. The chain joins TRBV10-3 to TRBJ2-7, with D tentatively TRBD1 (5 bases). The CDR3 runs 16 residues. From germline, CDR1 is ENHRY and CDR2 SYGVKD. V was shortened by 7 bases and J by 2 bases, with 21 bases between the two germline ends. The CDR3 protein is CAITGKANKGTYEQYF. In DNA, the CDR3 is TGTGCCATCACTGGCAAAGCTAATAAGGGGACCTACGAGCAGTACTTC.